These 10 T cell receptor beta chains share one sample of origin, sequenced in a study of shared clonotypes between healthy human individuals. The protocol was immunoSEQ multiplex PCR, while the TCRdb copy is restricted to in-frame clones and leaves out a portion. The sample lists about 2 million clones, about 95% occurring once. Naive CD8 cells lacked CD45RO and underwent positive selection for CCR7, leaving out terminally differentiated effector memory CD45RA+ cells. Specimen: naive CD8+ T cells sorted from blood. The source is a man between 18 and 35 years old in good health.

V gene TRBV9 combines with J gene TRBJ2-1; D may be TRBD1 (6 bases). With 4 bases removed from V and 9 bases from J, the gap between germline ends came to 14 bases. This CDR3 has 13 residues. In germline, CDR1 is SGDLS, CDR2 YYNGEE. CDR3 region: CASSSKATGEQFF. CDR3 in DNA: TGTGCCAGCAGCTCAAAGGCGACAGGTGAGCAGTTCTTC.

The CDR3 DNA is TGTGCCACCTCAAATCGGGACGGGCCCTACGAGCAGTACTTC. Protein product: CATSNRDGPYEQYF. The gene calls are TRBV19 and TRBJ2-7, with D possibly called TRBD1 or TRBD2 (5 bases each). The CDR3 totals 14 residues. V was pared by 10 bases and J by 2 bases, with 18 bases between. The germline V gene encodes CDR1 LNHDA and CDR2 SQIVND (reference sequence). The whole variable domain, remainder taken from reference TRBV19 and TRBJ2-7, is DGGITQSPKYLFRKEGQNVTLSCEQNLNHDAMYWYRQDPGQGLRLIYYSQIVNDFQKGDIAEGYSVSREKKESFPLTVTSAQKNPTAFYLCATSNRDGPYEQYFGPGTRLTVT.

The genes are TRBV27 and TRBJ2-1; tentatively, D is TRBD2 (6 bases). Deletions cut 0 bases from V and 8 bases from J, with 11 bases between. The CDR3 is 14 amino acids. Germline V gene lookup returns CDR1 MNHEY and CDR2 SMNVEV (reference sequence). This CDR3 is CASSLSREYHEQFF. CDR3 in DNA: TGTGCCAGCAGTTTATCGCGGGAATACCATGAGCAGTTCTTC.

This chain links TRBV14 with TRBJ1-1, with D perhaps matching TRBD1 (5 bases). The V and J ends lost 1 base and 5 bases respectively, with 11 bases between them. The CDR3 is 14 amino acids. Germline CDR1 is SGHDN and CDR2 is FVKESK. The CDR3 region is CASSQVGDWTEAFF. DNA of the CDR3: TGTGCCAGCAGCCAAGTGGGGGATTGGACTGAAGCTTTCTTT. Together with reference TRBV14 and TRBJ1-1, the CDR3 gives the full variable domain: EAGVTQFPSHSVIEKGQTVTLRCDPISGHDNLYWYRRVMGKEIKFLLHFVKESKQDESGMPNNRFLAERTGGTYSTLKVQPAELEDSGVYFCASSQVGDWTEAFFGQGTRLTVV.

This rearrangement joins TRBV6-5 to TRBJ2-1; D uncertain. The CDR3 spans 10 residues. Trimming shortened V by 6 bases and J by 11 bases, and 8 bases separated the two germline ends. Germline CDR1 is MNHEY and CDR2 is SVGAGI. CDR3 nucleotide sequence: TGTGCCAGCAGCCCCTCTAAGCAGTTCTTC. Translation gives CASSPSKQFF.

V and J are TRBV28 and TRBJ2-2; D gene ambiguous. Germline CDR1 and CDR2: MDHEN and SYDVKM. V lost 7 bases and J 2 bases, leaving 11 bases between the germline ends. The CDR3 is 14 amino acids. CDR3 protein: CASTQDFNTGELFF. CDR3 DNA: TGTGCCAGCACCCAAGACTTTAACACCGGGGAGCTGTTTTTT.

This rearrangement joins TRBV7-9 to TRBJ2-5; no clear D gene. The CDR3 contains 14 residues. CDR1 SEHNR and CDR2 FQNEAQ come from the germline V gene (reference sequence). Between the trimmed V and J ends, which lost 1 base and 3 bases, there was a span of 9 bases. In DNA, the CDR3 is TGTGCCAGCAGCTTAGATTCTGGGGAAGAGACCCAGTACTTC. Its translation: CASSLDSGEETQYF.

Here the CDR3 reads CASSRAGAYEQYF. The CDR3, as DNA: TGTGCCAGCAGCCGAGCAGGGGCCTACGAGCAGTACTTC. The chain carries TRBV14 and TRBJ2-7; D is perhaps TRBD1 (6 bases). Germline CDR1 and CDR2: SGHDN and FVKESK. The CDR3 spans 13 residues. V gave up 4 bases and J gave up 2 bases, with 9 bases separating them. Drawing the rest from reference TRBV14 and TRBJ2-7, the complete variable domain is EAGVTQFPSHSVIEKGQTVTLRCDPISGHDNLYWYRRVMGKEIKFLLHFVKESKQDESGMPNNRFLAERTGGTYSTLKVQPAELEDSGVYFCASSRAGAYEQYFGPGTRLTVT.

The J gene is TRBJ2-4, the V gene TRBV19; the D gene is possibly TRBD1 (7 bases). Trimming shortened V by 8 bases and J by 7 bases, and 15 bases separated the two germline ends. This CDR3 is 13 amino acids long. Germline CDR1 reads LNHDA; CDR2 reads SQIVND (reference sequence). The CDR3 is CASGDREVNIQYF. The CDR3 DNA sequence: TGTGCCAGTGGAGACAGGGAGGTCAACATTCAGTACTTC.

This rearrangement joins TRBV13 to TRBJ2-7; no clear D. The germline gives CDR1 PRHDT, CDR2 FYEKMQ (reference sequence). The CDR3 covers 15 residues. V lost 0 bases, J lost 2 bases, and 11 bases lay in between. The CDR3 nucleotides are TGTGCCAGCAGCTTAGGAGCAGGCGGTACCTACGAGCAGTACTTC. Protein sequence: CASSLGAGGTYEQYF.